A single sample gave rise to the 11 T cell receptor beta chains below, sequenced in a study of blood T cell repertoires in COVID-19. Using immunoSEQ multiplex PCR, the repertoire was profiled, and TCRdb retains in-frame clones only, with some absent. The sample records 200,000 or so clones, roughly 88% being singletons. The specimen was peripheral blood. The receptor source for this set is a man aged 50-60 years with COVID-19, enrolled during active disease.

This chain links TRBV19 with TRBJ2-1; D is undetermined. The V end lost 6 bases, the J end lost 6 bases, and 9 bases lay between the germline ends. The CDR3 is 12 amino acids. The germline gives CDR1 LNHDA, CDR2 SQIVND (reference sequence). CDR3 coding DNA: TGTGCCAGTAGCCTCCCCCCCAATGAGCAGTTCTTC. Its translation: CASSLPPNEQFF. Complete variable domain (other parts from reference TRBV19 and TRBJ2-1): DGGITQSPKYLFRKEGQNVTLSCEQNLNHDAMYWYRQDPGQGLRLIYYSQIVNDFQKGDIAEGYSVSREKKESFPLTVTSAQKNPTAFYLCASSLPPNEQFFGPGTRLTVL.

The rearrangement links TRBV19 to TRBJ1-1, with unresolved D. V lost 2 bases to trimming and J lost 2 bases, with 6 bases between them. CDR1 and CDR2 (germline): LNHDA, SQIVND (reference sequence). The CDR3 loop spans 13 amino acids. The chain's CDR3 is CASSIMGNTEAFF. The CDR3 nucleotides read TGTGCCAGTAGTATAATGGGCAACACTGAAGCTTTCTTT. Together with reference TRBV19 and TRBJ1-1, the CDR3 gives the full variable domain: DGGITQSPKYLFRKEGQNVTLSCEQNLNHDAMYWYRQDPGQGLRLIYYSQIVNDFQKGDIAEGYSVSREKKESFPLTVTSAQKNPTAFYLCASSIMGNTEAFFGQGTRLTVV.

This clone has only a few counts. J is TRBJ1-1 and V is TRBV24-1; a possible D gene is TRBD1 (5 bases). The V gene's germline CDR1 is KGHDR and CDR2 SFDVKD. The CDR3 spans 14 residues. V lost 9 bases and J 1 base, leaving 14 bases between the germline ends. CDR3 DNA: TGTGCCACCCAGGCCGGGCAGGGGAACACTGAAGCTTTCTTT. Amino acid sequence: CATQAGQGNTEAFF.

This chain uses TRBV6-2 or TRBV6-3 with TRBJ1-5; a weak D match, TRBD1 (5 bases). The CDR3 has 18 amino acids. The V end was cut by 0 bases, the J end by 0 bases, with 15 bases between. Germline loops: CDR1 MNHEY, CDR2 SVGEGT. This CDR3 reads CASSYSKGGTDSNQPQHF. CDR3 nucleotide sequence: TGTGCCAGCAGTTACTCGAAGGGAGGGACGGATAGCAATCAGCCCCAGCATTTT.

The J gene is TRBJ1-5, the V gene TRBV18; the match to TRBD1 covers 7 bases. V lost 3 bases and J lost 7; bases outside the gene matches: 3. CDR1 and CDR2 (germline): KGHSH, LQKENI. The CDR3 runs to 13 residues. CDR3 sequence (DNA): TGTGCCAGCTCACCTGGACAGGAGCAGCCCCAGCATTTT. Amino acid sequence: CASSPGQEQPQHF.

V and J are TRBV6-4 and TRBJ2-3; D gene unclear. Deletions cut 0 bases from V and 2 bases from J, with 6 bases between. From germline, CDR1 is MRHNA and CDR2 SNTAGT. The CDR3 consists of 14 residues. As DNA, the CDR3 is TGTGCCAGCAGTGACTCCCACTTCACAGATACGCAGTATTTT. Residues: CASSDSHFTDTQYF.

The chain joins TRBV10-2 to TRBJ2-7; D uncertain. Trimming removed 8 bases at V and 4 bases at J, with 9 bases between. This CDR3 spans 11 amino acids. From germline, CDR1 is WSHSY and CDR2 SAAADI. In nucleotides, the CDR3 is TGCGCCAGCCATGACTCATACGAGCAGTACTTC. Protein: CASHDSYEQYF.

The rearrangement uses TRBV29-1 and TRBJ2-1; 10 bases align to TRBD2. CDR3 size: 16 residues. The ends lost 1 base at V and 15 bases at J; junction bases unmatched: 18. From germline, CDR1 is SQVTM and CDR2 ANQGSEA. CDR3 DNA sequence: TGCAGCGTTGAAGGGAGCGGGCTAGCGGGAGCCCAGGTGCGGTTCTTC. Protein: CSVEGSGLAGAQVRFF.

V is TRBV7-3 and J is TRBJ2-3, with 11 bases lining up with TRBD2. Germline-derived CDR1 and CDR2 are SGHTA and FQGTGA. CDR3 length: 15 residues. The V and J ends lost 5 bases and 3 bases, in that order; junction bases with no gene match: 4. CDR3 residues: CASSPSSGRTDTQYF. The DNA of the CDR3 is TGTGCCAGCAGCCCTTCTAGCGGGAGGACAGATACGCAGTATTTT. The whole variable domain, remainder taken from reference TRBV7-3 and TRBJ2-3, is GAGVSQTPSNKVTEKGKYVELRCDPISGHTALYWYRQSLGQGPEFLIYFQGTGAADDSGLPNDRFFAVRPEGSVSTLKIQRTERGDSAVYLCASSPSSGRTDTQYFGPGTRLTVL.

V usage is TRBV5-4 and J usage is TRBJ2-3; TRBD2 is a possible D gene (6 bases). CDR3 length: 15 residues. Germline-derived CDR1 and CDR2 are SGHNT and YYREEE (reference sequence). The germline V and J ends were trimmed by 0 bases and 4 bases, with 12 bases remaining between them. The CDR3 protein is CASSLVGRVPDTQYF. The CDR3 bases are TGTGCCAGCAGCTTGGTCGGGAGAGTGCCAGATACGCAGTATTTT.

This clone was seen only once. CDR3: CASSLDVAADTQYF. The DNA of the CDR3 is TGTGCCAGCAGCTTGGATGTAGCTGCAGATACGCAGTATTTT. This rearrangement joins TRBV5-5 to TRBJ2-3; D not certain. Germline lookup yields CDR1 SGHKS and CDR2 YYEKEE (reference sequence). The CDR3 extends over 14 amino acids. V gave up 0 bases and J gave up 4 bases, with 9 bases separating them.